A selection of T cell receptor beta chains follows, all from one sample in a study of shared clonotypes between healthy human individuals. The table came from immunoSEQ multiplex PCR; TCRdb's copy has only in-frame clones and leaves some out. The repertoire holds 95,000 to 120,000 clones, with more than 65% as singletons. The sequenced sample consisted of memory CD8+ T cells sorted from blood. The receptors were sampled from a woman in her twenties or thirties in good health. Each CDR3 is given with its conserved first and last residue. A D gene is named only where the DNA matches it firmly. A row's size may be missing; if present it is once, few, many or a size class.

d_gene	v_gene	j_gene	abundance	len	CDR3nt	CDR3aa
NA	TRBV28	TRBJ1-1	few	19	TGTGCCAGCAGTTTATCAGCAGATGGGAAAGGTAAAGACTTTATGATGGGGTTCTTT	CASSLSADGKGKDFMMGFF
NA	TRBV5-5	TRBJ1-5	NA	14	TGTGCCAGCAGCTTACAGGGAAGCAATCAGCCCCAGCATTTT	CASSLQGSNQPQHF
TRBD2	TRBV4-2	TRBJ2-3	NA	18	TGTGCCAGCAGCCAAGATTGGGGAGCGGGAGGTCCCACAGATACGCAGTATTTT	CASSQDWGAGGPTDTQYF
NA	TRBV5-3	TRBJ2-7	few	12	TGTGCCAGAAGCTTGCGGTGCTACGAGCAGTACTTC	CARSLRCYEQYF
TRBD1	TRBV19	TRBJ2-3	NA	15	TGTGCCAGTAGTGGCTGGGACAGGGGTAAGGATACGCAGTATTTT	CASSGWDRGKDTQYF
TRBD2	TRBV29-1	TRBJ2-7	NA	15	TGCAGCGTTGAAGACACTAGCGGGTACTCCTACGAGCAGTACTTC	CSVEDTSGYSYEQYF
NA	TRBV14	TRBJ2-2	NA	17	TGTGCCAGCAGCCAAGATTCTTGTGGGGTCAACACCGGGGAGCTGTTTTTT	CASSQDSCGVNTGELFF
NA	TRBV15	TRBJ1-2	medium-sized	14	TGTGCCACCAGCAGAGATCTAAAGATTTATGGCTACACCTTC	CATSRDLKIYGYTF
TRBD1	TRBV6-6	TRBJ1-3	NA	15	TGTGCCAGCCGGGACAGGGGTGATTTGGGAAACACCATATATTTT	CASRDRGDLGNTIYF
NA	TRBV25-1	TRBJ2-1	NA	14	TGTGCCAGCATGGCGGAGGAGGGTTACAATGAGCAGTTCTTC	CASMAEEGYNEQFF
NA	TRBV30	TRBJ2-1	NA	14	TGTGCTGGGGTAGCGGGACAGTCCTACAATGAGCAGTTCTTC	CAGVAGQSYNEQFF
TRBD1	TRBV18	TRBJ1-1	NA	14	TGTGCCAGCTCACCACAGGGGGCAATGGCTGAAGCTTTCTTT	CASSPQGAMAEAFF
NA	TRBV6-1	TRBJ2-7	NA	14	TGTGCCAGCAGTGATTTGTGGGTTGGTTACGAGCAGTACTTC	CASSDLWVGYEQYF
NA	TRBV30	TRBJ1-2	NA	11	TGTGCCGGGAAATATAACTATGGCTACACCTTC	CAGKYNYGYTF
NA	TRBV27	TRBJ1-2	NA	13	TGTGCCAGCAGTTTAGCCGGGCACTATGGCTACACCTTC	CASSLAGHYGYTF
NA	TRBV4-1	TRBJ2-7	once	16	TGCGCCAGCAGCCAATTTCGTGGCGTCCTATCCTACGAGCAGTACTTC	CASSQFRGVLSYEQYF
TRBD1	TRBV27	TRBJ2-7	NA	14	TGTGCCAGCAGCTTACCGGGACAGACCTACGAGCAGTACTTC	CASSLPGQTYEQYF
NA	TRBV9	TRBJ1-1	NA	16	TGTGCCAGCAGCCTCGCCCGGGACATCACGGGAACTGAAGCTTTCTTT	CASSLARDITGTEAFF
NA	TRBV5-1	TRBJ2-7	NA	15	TGCGCCAGCACCCCCCGGGTGGGGAAACTATACGAGCAGTACTTC	CASTPRVGKLYEQYF
NA	TRBV4-1	TRBJ1-2	NA	13	TGCGCCAGCAGCCAAGTAGCTAACTATGGCTACACCTTC	CASSQVANYGYTF
NA	TRBV28	TRBJ2-7	NA	13	TGTGCCAGCAGTTTACGGGAGAACTACGAGCAGTACTTC	CASSLRENYEQYF
NA	TRBV7-6	TRBJ2-5	NA	13	TGTGCCAGCAGCCAGGCGGTTTACGAGACCCAGTACTTC	CASSQAVYETQYF
NA	TRBV11-2	TRBJ1-1	NA	12	TGTGCCAGCAGCTTAGTCGGGACTGAAGCTTTCTTT	CASSLVGTEAFF